The entry below describes one TCR beta chain. The sample originates from a study of blood T cell repertoires in COVID-19. At the level of the study: Material from acute and convalescent COVID-19 was sourced from the United States, Italy and Spain. In each case, the material was cDNA or gDNA derived from T cells, B-cell-depleted T cells, or PBMCs.

V was clipped by 3 bases and J by 8 bases; unmatched bases: 4. The CDR3 has 13 residues. Germline CDR1 and CDR2: LGHDT and YNNKEL (reference sequence). Produced via immunoSEQ multiplex PCR; TCRdb's table is partial and in-frame only. The sample lists roughly 200,000 clones; about three quarters were seen once. This chain joins TRBV3-1 (or the pseudogene TRBV3-2) and TRBJ1-2; 9 bases are a match to TRBD1. Sequencing was carried out using peripheral blood. The TCR sequence derives from a woman of 80 years or more with active or convalescent COVID-19. CDR3 DNA: TGTGCCAGCAGCCACGGGACAGGGCGCGGCTACACCTTC. This sequence encodes CASSHGTGRGYTF.